Listed below are T cell receptor beta chains from one sample, sequenced in a study of T cell responses to AZD1222 COVID-19 vaccine. TCRdb's table, derived via immunoSEQ multiplex PCR, lists solely in-frame clones and lacks some. The data contain about 140,000 clones, 90% of them singletons. The source was peripheral blood, collected on day 0 of AZD1222 vaccination. The source of these receptors is an adult in good health. Both conserved end residues are part of each CDR3. D genes are given only for firm matches. The size entry is marked missing in some rows and otherwise reads once, few, many or a size class.

D gene | J gene | clone size | V gene | CDR3 DNA | CDR3 protein
- | TRBJ1-2 | - | TRBV6-1 | TGTGCCAGTAGTGATACAGGGTATGGCTACACCTTC | CASSDTGYGYTF
- | TRBJ2-3 | - | TRBV11-2 | TGTGCCAGCAGCTTAGTGGGAGATACGCAGTATTTT | CASSLVGDTQYF
- | TRBJ1-2 | - | TRBV30 | TGTGCCTGGACGGCTGGGAGAGATCATGGCTACACCTTC | CAWTAGRDHGYTF
- | TRBJ1-1 | - | TRBV19 | TGTGCCAGTAGTGAACACAGGCTGAACACTGAAGCTTTCTTT | CASSEHRLNTEAFF
- | TRBJ1-6 | few | TRBV27 | TGTGCCAGCAGTTTTTCGCCCCCGGAGATGAATTCCCTCCACTTT | CASSFSPPEMNSLHF
- | TRBJ1-1 | - | TRBV5-5 | TGTGCCAGCAGCTTGTCGATGAGGGGGGCGGGGAACACTGAAGCTTTCTTT | CASSLSMRGAGNTEAFF
TRBD2 | TRBJ2-7 | - | TRBV18 | TGTGCCAGCTCAGCCGGGACTAGCGGGACCTACGAGCAGTACTTC | CASSAGTSGTYEQYF
TRBD1 | TRBJ1-4 | - | TRBV28 | TGTGCCAGCAGCCCTCGGGACAGGGGAAATGAAAAACTGTTTTTT | CASSPRDRGNEKLFF
TRBD2 | TRBJ2-7 | - | TRBV27 | TGTGCCAGCAGTGACCTCGGGGGGGAGGCGAACGAGCAGTACTTC | CASSDLGGEANEQYF
TRBD2 | TRBJ2-7 | - | TRBV7-2 | TGTGCCAGCTCCGAGCAGGGACTAGCGGGAGGCGAGCAGTACTTC | CASSEQGLAGGEQYF
- | TRBJ2-2 | - | TRBV9 | TGTGCCAGCAGCGTAGGTAGGAACACCGGGGAGCTGTTTTTT | CASSVGRNTGELFF
- | TRBJ1-6 | - | TRBV5-1 | TGCGCCAGCAGCGTGGACAGCGCTAATAATTCACCCCTCCACTTT | CASSVDSANNSPLHF
TRBD1 | TRBJ1-6 | - | TRBV10-3 | TGTGCCATCAGTGAGTGGGACACAGGGGGAGGGAATTCACCCCTCCACTTT | CAISEWDTGGGNSPLHF
- | TRBJ1-5 | - | TRBV29-1 | TGCAGCGTCTCAGGGTCCGGTTTTCAGCCCCAGCATTTT | CSVSGSGFQPQHF
TRBD2 | TRBJ2-1 | - | TRBV5-1 | TGCGCCAGCAGCGTCATACTAGCGGGATCCTACAATGAGCAGTTCTTC | CASSVILAGSYNEQFF